This record looks at one TCR beta chain sequence and its context. The target of this receptor is not known. It has no much larger one-base neighbor in the sample; base qualities were not kept. These data are taken from a study of blood T cell repertoires in COVID-19 (dated by TCRdb to 2018 to 2021). Describing the broader study: Samples from collaborators originated in the United States, Italy and Spain and spanned both the acute and convalescent phases of COVID-19. The prospective study material was composed of cDNA or gDNA derived from T cells, B-cell-depleted T cells, or PBMCs. Deeply sampled blood TCRbeta repertoires from subjects exposed to, actively infected with, or recovered from COVID-19 were included in the dataset. A freely available public database, intended as a resource for researchers studying the immune response to SARS-CoV-2, is where the repertoires were released. Samples were obtained from the ongoing ImmuneRACE study (first 160 participants) and from about 1,300 subjects provided by 6 global collaborators. Nearly every sample came with metadata listing a de-identified subject ID, COVID-19 status, age in years and sex. Where available, HLA class I and class II types were taken from metadata supplied by the sample provider and were not determined by assay-based typing. General study outcomes and caveats: The amount of clinical and demographic metadata varied by source and participant and was provided uncurated.

A distance of 10 bases separates the germline ends of V and J, which lose 3 bases and 1 base respectively. The CDR3 runs 14 amino acids, cysteine and phenylalanine included. Only the CDR3 part of the read is kept: 42 bases, read in frame from the first base. CDR1 and CDR2, looked up from the germline V gene (reference sequence), are GTSNPN and SVGIG. The collaborating institutions used their own protocols to collect whole blood in K2EDTA tubes. Collaborator samples were shipped for TCRbeta analysis as frozen whole blood, isolated PBMCs, or DNA extracted from either sample type. The immunoSEQ Assay, a bias-controlled multiplex PCR, was used to amplify TCRbeta CDR3 regions from genomic DNA. The authors processed their data as follows. Nucleated cell counts per sample were estimated from amplification of reference gene primers within the assay. To quantify the absolute abundance of each unique TCRbeta CDR3 rearrangement, sequence reads were collapsed and filtered. Productive Simpson clonality was computed per sample as the square root of Simpson's diversity index over productive rearrangements. Imported from immuneACCESS, the table was reduced by TCRdb to in-frame sequences with V and J called. These copies leave out some clones; in studies compared against another copy, an unresolved V gene accounts for under half, and the cause of the remainder is not known. V and J calls and clone size are given by that table; D and trimming were obtained from the DNA. The sample has a few hundred thousand clones on record, roughly 83% of them singletons. Roughly 7% of the sample is in the top ten clones.

The receptor was isolated from a woman aged 45-59 years with acute or convalescent COVID-19. Sequencing was carried out using peripheral blood. Recombination connected TRBV30 to TRBJ2-1, and the D gene may be TRBD1, 6 bases matching. The DNA sequence is given as TGTGCCTGGAGACAGGGCCTGTCCTACAATGAGCAGTTCTTC. This is translated as CAWRQGLSYNEQFF.